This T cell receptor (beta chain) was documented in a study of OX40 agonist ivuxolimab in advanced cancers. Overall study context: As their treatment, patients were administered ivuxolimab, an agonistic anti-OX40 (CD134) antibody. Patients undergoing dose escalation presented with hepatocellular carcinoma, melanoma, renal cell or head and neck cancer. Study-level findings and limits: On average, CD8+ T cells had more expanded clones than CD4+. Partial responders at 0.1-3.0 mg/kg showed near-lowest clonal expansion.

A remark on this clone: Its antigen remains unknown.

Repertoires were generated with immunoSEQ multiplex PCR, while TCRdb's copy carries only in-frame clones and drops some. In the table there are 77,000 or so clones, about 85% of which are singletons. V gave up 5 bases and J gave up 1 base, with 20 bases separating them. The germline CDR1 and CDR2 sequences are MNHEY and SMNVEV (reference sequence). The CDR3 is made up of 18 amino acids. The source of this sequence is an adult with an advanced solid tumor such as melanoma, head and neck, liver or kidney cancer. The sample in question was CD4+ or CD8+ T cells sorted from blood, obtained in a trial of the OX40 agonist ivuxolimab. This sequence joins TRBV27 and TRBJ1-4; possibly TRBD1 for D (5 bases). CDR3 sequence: CASSPLLGVGRTNEKLFF. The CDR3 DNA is TGTGCCAGCAGTCCTCTATTAGGGGTCGGGAGAACTAATGAAAAACTGTTTTTT.